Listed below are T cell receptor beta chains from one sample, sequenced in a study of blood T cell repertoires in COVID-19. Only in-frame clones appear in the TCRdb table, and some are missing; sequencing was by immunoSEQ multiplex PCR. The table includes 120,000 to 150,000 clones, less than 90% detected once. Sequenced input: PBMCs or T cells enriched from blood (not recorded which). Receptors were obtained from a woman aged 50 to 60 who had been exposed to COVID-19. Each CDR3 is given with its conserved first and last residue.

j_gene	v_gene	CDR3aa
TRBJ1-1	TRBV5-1	CASSLDTVNTEAFF
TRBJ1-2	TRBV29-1	CSVDRGAHGYTF
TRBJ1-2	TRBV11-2	CASSLLGPTARGYTF
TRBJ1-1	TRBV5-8	CASRFRGANTEAFF
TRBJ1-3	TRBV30	CAWSNQDSGNTIYF
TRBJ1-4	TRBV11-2	CASSFTGEKLFF
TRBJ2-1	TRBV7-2	CASRPPGQGQETQFF
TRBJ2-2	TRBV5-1	CASSSTGTSSTGELFF
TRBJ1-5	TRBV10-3	CAISETGGNQPQHF
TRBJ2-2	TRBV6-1	CASSGPDRGRAGELFF
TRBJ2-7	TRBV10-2	CASQRDLSYEQYF
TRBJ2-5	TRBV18	CASSPPNGQETQYF
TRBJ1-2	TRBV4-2	CASSQETGMGYTF
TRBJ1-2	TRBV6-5	CASSRLGGGGYTF
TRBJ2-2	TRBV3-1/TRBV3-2	CASSHGRVGSGELFF
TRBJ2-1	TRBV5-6	CASSLDRLNEQFF
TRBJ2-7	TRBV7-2	CASSLVGGQGSYEQYF
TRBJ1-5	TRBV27	CASSPQNSNQPQHF
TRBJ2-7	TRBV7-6	CASSLRGLAGGQRGGEQYF
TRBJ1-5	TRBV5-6	CASSLGQRNQPQHF
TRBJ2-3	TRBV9	CASSGTPGERTDTQYF
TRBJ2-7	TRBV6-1	CASSDRGAYEQYF
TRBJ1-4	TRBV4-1	CASSFPRRGRDEKLFF
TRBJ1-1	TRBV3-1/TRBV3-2	CASSQGGLVAFF
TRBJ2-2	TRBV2	CASSAEGDTGELFF
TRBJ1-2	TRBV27	CASSPDSNYGYTF
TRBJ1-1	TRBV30	CAWRAGFRSTEAFF
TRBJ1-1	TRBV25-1	CASSGQGGGTEAFF
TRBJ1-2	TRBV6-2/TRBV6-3	CASSPDRRPQFYGYTF
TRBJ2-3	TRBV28	CASSSLAERDTQYF
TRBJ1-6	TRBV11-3	CASSLGGPVSPLHF
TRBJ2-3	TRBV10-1	CASSEEVADTQYF
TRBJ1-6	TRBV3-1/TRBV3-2	CASSRQGNSPLHF
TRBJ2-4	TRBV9	CASSPTSALKNIQYF
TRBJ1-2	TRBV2	CASSEATTGAGGYGYTF
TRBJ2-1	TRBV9	CASSFTAGVSPDEQFF
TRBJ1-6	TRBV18	CASSPSRGNSPLHF
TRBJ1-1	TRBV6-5	CASSYFGRTIEAFF
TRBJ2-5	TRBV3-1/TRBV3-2	CASSLSGKTQETQYF
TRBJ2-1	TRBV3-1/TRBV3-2	CASRSLAGTYNEQFF
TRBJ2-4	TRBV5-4	CASSFEKREDVQYF
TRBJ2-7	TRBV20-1	CSASTRDYNEQYF
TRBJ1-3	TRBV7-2	CASSLSQPSSGNTIYF
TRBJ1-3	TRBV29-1	CSVAGTGESGNTIYF
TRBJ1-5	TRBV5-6	CASSLTGTGNQPQHF
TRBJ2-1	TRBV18	CASSPLASSSYNEQFF
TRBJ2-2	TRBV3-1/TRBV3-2	CASSHLNTGELFF
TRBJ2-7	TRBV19	CASSIGQGVITYEQYF
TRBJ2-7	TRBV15	CATRSGAYEQYF
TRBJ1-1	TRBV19	CASSIDRYGGNAFF
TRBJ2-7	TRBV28	CASSEAGTGGYEQYF
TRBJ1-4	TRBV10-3	CAISAGAGTGSEKLFF
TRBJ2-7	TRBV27	CASRRGDSYEQYF
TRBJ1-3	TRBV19	CASRFSSGNTIYF
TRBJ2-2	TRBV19	CASSMGRSNTGELFF
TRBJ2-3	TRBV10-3	CAISSAGGNTDTQYF
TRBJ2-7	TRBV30	CAWSRTAYYEQYF